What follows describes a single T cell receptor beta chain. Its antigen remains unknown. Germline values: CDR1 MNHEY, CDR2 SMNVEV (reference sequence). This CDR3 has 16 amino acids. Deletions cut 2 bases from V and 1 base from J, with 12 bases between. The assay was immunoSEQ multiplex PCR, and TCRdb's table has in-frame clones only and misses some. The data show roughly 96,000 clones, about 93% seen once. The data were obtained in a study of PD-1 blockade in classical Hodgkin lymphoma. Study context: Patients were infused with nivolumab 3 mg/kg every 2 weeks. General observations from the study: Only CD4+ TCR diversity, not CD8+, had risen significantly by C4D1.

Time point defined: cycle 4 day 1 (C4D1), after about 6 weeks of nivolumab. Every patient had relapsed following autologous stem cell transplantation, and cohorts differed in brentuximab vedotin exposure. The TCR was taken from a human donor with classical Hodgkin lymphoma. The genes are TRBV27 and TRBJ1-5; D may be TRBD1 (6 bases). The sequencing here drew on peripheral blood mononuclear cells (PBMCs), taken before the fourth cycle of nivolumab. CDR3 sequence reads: CASSLSRGTSNQPQHF. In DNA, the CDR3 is TGTGCCAGCAGTTTAAGCAGGGGAACAAGCAATCAGCCCCAGCATTTT.